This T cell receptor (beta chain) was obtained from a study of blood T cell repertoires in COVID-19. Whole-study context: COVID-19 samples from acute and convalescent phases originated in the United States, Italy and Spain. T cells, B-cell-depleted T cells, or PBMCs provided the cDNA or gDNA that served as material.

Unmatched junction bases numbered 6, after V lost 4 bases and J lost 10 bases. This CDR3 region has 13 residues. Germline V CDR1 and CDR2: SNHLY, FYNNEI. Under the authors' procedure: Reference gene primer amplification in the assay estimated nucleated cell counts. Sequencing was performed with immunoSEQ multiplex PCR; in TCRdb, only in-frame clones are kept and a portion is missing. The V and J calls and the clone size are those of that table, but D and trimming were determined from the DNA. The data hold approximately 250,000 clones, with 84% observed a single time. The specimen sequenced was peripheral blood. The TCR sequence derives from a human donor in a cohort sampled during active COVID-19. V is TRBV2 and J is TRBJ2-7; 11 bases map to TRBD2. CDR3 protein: CASSGGTSGYQYF. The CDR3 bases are TGTGCCAGCAGTGGCGGGACTAGCGGATACCAGTACTTC.